This section outlines one T cell receptor (beta chain) sequence together with its context. Antigen specificity is unknown. PCR involved 60 Vbeta and 13 Jbeta primers. Clones were read by immunoSEQ multiplex PCR, and TCRdb kept only the in-frame ones, dropping some. The table records about 200,000 clones, 75% to 90% of them present only once. This specimen comes from a study of cytomegalovirus exposure and HLA in healthy donors. Study outcomes and limitations: Most CMV-associated TCR beta chains appeared HLA-restricted in a later analysis.

This clonotype was sampled from a woman in her twenties or thirties in good health and CMV-seronegative. Sequencing was done on a sample of PBMCs.

CDR3 nucleotide sequence: TGTGCCAGCAGCTTCCCGGGACAGGGGACCGAGCAGTACTTC. It encodes CASSFPGQGTEQYF. V is TRBV4-2 and J is TRBJ2-7, with TRBD1 matching over 10 bases. This CDR3 region has 14 residues. Trimming removed 5 bases from V and 6 bases from J; junction bases left unmatched: 7. CDR1 LGHNA and CDR2 YNFKEQ come from the germline V gene.